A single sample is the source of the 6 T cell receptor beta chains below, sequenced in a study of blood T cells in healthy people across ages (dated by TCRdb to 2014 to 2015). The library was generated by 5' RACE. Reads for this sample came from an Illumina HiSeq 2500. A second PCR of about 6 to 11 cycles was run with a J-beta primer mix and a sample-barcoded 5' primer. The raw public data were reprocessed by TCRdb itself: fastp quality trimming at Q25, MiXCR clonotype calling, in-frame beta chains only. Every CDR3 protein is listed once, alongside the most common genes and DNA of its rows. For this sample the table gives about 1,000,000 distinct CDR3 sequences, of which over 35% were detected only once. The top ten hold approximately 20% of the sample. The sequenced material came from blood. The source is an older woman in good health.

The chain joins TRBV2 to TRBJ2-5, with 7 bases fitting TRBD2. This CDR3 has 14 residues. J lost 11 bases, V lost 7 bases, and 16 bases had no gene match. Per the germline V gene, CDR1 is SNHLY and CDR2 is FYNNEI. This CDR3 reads CASTAGAPDNEQYF. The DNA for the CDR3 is TGTGCCAGCACGGCGGGAGCACCCGACAATGAGCAGTACTTC.

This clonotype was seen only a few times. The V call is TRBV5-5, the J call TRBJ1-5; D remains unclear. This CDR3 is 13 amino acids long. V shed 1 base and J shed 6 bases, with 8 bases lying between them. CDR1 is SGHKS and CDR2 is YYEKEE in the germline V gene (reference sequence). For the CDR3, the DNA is TGTGCCAGCAGCTTGTCGGGGAGTCAGCCCCAGCATTTT. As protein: CASSLSGSQPQHF.

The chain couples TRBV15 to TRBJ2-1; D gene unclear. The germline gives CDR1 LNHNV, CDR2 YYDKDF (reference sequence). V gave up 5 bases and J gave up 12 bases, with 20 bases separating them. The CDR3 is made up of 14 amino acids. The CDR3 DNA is TGTGCCACCAGCCCCCCAGTCGGAAGGTTCGGGCAGTTCTTC. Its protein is CATSPPVGRFGQFF. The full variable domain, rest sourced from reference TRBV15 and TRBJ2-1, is DAMVIQNPRYQVTQFGKPVTLSCSQTLNHNVMYWYQQKSSQAPKLLFHYYDKDFNNEADTPDNFQSRRPNTSFCFLDIRSPGLGDTAMYLCATSPPVGRFGQFFGPGTRLTVL.

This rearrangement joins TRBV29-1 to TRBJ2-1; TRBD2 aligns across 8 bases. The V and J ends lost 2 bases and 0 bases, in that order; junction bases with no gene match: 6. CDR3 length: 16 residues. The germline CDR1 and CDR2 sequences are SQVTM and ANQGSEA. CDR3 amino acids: CSVESSGRDSYNEQFF. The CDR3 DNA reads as TGCAGCGTTGAATCCTCCGGGAGGGACTCCTACAATGAGCAGTTCTTC.

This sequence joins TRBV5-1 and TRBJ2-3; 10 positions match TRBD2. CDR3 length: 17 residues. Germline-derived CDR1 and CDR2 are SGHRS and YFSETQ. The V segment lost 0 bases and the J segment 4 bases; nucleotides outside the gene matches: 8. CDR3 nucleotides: TGCGCCAGCAGCTTGGGGCCTCTAGCGGGAGTCGCAGATACGCAGTATTTT. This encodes CASSLGPLAGVADTQYF.

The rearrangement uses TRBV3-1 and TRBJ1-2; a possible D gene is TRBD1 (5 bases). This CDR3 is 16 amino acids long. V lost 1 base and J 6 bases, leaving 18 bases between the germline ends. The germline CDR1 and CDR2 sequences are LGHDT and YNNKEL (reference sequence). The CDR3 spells CASSQVPIAGKNGYTF. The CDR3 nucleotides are TGTGCCAGCAGCCAAGTCCCTATCGCAGGGAAGAATGGCTACACCTTC.